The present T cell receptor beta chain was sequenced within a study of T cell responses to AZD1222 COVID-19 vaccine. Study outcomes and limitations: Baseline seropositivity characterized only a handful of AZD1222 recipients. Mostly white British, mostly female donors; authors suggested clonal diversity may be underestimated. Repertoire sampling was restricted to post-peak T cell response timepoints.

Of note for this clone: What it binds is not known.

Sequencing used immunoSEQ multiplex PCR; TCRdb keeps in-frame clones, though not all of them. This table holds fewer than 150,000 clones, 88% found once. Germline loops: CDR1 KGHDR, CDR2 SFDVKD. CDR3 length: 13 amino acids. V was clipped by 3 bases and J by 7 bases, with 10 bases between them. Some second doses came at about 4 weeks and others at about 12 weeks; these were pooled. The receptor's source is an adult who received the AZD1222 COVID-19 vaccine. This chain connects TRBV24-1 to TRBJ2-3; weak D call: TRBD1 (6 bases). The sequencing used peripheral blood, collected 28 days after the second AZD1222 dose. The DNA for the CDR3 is TGTGCCACCAGTGATCCCAGGGGTCATACGCAGTATTTT. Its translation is CATSDPRGHTQYF.